These 14 T cell receptor beta chains were sequenced from one sample in a study of blood T cell repertoires in COVID-19. Some clones are missing from TCRdb's copy, which holds only in-frame ones; the method was immunoSEQ multiplex PCR. This sample yields approximately 160,000 clones, of which around 81% are seen a single time; more than 9.5% belongs to the top ten. The sequencing input was peripheral blood. All receptors derive from a man between 60 and 75 years old with active or convalescent COVID-19.

The chain has TRBV3-1 (or the pseudogene TRBV3-2) and TRBJ1-5; D call uncertain. With 0 bases removed from V and 0 bases from J, the gap between germline ends came to 6 bases. Germline loops: CDR1 LGHDT, CDR2 YNNKEL (reference sequence). The CDR3 has 15 amino acids. Here the CDR3 reads CASSQDTYSNQPQHF. For the CDR3, the DNA is TGTGCCAGCAGCCAAGACACCTATAGCAATCAGCCCCAGCATTTT.

The V call is TRBV7-9, the J call TRBJ2-3, with a possible D match to TRBD2 (5 bases). The length of the CDR3 is 14 residues. V was trimmed by 0 bases and J by 4 bases, leaving 8 bases between them. CDR1 SEHNR and CDR2 FQNEAQ come from the germline V gene (reference sequence). DNA of the CDR3: TGTGCCAGCAGCTTAGCGGAGGTTTCAGATACGCAGTATTTT. Translated: CASSLAEVSDTQYF.

The gene calls are TRBV2 and TRBJ1-2; no reliable D call. From germline, CDR1 is SNHLY and CDR2 FYNNEI. Trimming took 10 bases from V and 2 from J, leaving 14 bases between them. The CDR3 contains 13 residues. Here the CDR3 reads CAISLTENYGYTF. CDR3 in DNA: TGTGCCATCTCCCTTACAGAGAACTATGGCTACACCTTC. The whole variable domain, filled in from reference TRBV2 and TRBJ1-2, reads EPEVTQTPSHQVTQMGQEVILRCVPISNHLYFYWYRQILGQKVEFLVSFYNNEISEKSEIFDDQFSVERPDGSNFTLKIRSTKLEDSAMYFCAISLTENYGYTFGSGTRLTVV.

This chain links TRBV5-3 with TRBJ2-5, with a weak D call TRBD1 (5 bases). TRBV5-3 is an ORF; its function is uncertain. The V gene lost 0 bases and the J gene lost 4 bases, with 10 bases spanning the gap. This CDR3 is 14 amino acids long. Here the CDR3 DNA reads TGTGCCAGAAGCTTGGCAGGGTTCGGAGAGACCCAGTACTTC. Translated: CARSLAGFGETQYF.

This clone appeared a single time. Other DNA sequences of this sample code for an identical CDR3. The V and J genes are TRBV10-1 and TRBJ2-7; D might be TRBD1 (6 bases). V was trimmed by 5 bases and J by 2 bases, leaving 10 bases between them. Germline CDR1 WNHNN, CDR2 SYGVQD (reference sequence). This CDR3 spans 13 amino acids. In DNA, the CDR3 is TGCGCCAGCAGTAAGGGGGACACCTACGAGCAGTACTTC. It encodes CASSKGDTYEQYF.

This clone was counted once. The chain employs TRBV19 and TRBJ2-1; 9 positions agree with TRBD1. Germline V lookup: CDR1 LNHDA, CDR2 SQIVND (reference sequence). After removal of 3 bases from V and 10 bases from J, the junction contained 10 bases not matched to a gene. CDR3 size: 15 residues. The CDR3 region has the DNA TGTGCCAGTAGTATCACCCGGGACAGGGTTTGGGAGCAGTTCTTC. This translates into CASSITRDRVWEQFF.

V and J are TRBV9 and TRBJ2-5, with 11 bases identical to TRBD2. Germline values: CDR1 SGDLS, CDR2 YYNGEE. V gave up 4 bases and J gave up 2 bases; unmatched junction bases: 13. The CDR3 runs 18 residues. Here the CDR3 DNA reads TGTGCCAGCAGCTCCCCGGTTGGTAGCGGGGGGGCACAAGAGACCCAGTACTTC. This translates into CASSSPVGSGGAQETQYF.

The genes are TRBV7-2 and TRBJ2-5; 7 nucleotides align to TRBD1. CDR1 and CDR2 (germline): SGHTA, FQGNSA. This CDR3 is built from 13 residues. V dropped 5 bases and J dropped 10; count of bases not matched to a gene: 10. CDR3 residues: CASSARGRGHQYF. DNA for the CDR3: TGTGCCAGCAGCGCGAGGGGGCGCGGGCACCAGTACTTC.

This clone appeared a single time. V and J are TRBV6-2 or TRBV6-3 and TRBJ2-5; 8 positions match TRBD2. CDR1 and CDR2 from the germline V gene are MNHEY and SVGEGT. With V trimmed by 2 bases and J by 4 bases, 3 bases remained unmatched. The CDR3 extends over 14 amino acids. The CDR3 loop is CASSYRREAETQYF. The CDR3 nucleotides are TGTGCCAGCAGTTACCGGCGGGAGGCAGAGACCCAGTACTTC.

The chain carries TRBV11-2 and TRBJ2-3; TRBD2 matches 7 bases. From germline, CDR1 is SGHAT and CDR2 FQNNGV. V lost 1 base, J lost 3 bases, and 4 bases stayed unmatched. The CDR3 is 15 amino acids. CDR3: CASSLAWTRTDTQYF. The CDR3, as DNA: TGTGCCAGCAGCTTAGCCTGGACTAGAACAGATACGCAGTATTTT.

The chain joins TRBV3-1 (or the pseudogene TRBV3-2) to TRBJ1-6; no definite D call. The ends were cut back, 4 bases at V and 5 bases at J, with 6 bases in the middle. The germline V gene has CDR1 LGHDT and CDR2 YNNKEL (reference sequence). CDR3 length: 13 residues. The CDR3 loop is CASSLRNNSPLHF. Written as DNA, the CDR3 is TGTGCCAGCAGCCTCAGGAATAATTCACCCCTCCACTTT.

The CDR3 here is CASSSDRGPGNTIYF. The CDR3 DNA reads as TGTGCCAGCAGCAGCGACAGGGGGCCTGGAAACACCATATATTTT. The V call is TRBV6-5, the J call TRBJ1-3, with 10 bases aligning to TRBD1. This CDR3 comprises 15 residues. After removal of 6 bases from V and 2 bases from J, the junction contained 4 bases not matched to a gene. Per the germline V gene, CDR1 is MNHEY and CDR2 is SVGAGI.

The chain uses TRBV2 and TRBJ2-5; 9 bases are a match to TRBD1. Germline CDR1 reads SNHLY; CDR2 reads FYNNEI. The ends lost 7 bases at V and 2 bases at J; junction bases unmatched: 5. The CDR3 runs to 14 residues. In DNA form, the CDR3 reads TGTGCCAGCAAACCGGGACAGGGACAAGAGACCCAGTACTTC. Translated, it gives CASKPGQGQETQYF.

This clone appeared a few times. The CDR3 reads CATSLTGSTNEKLFF. The CDR3 region has the DNA TGTGCCACCAGCCTAACAGGGTCAACTAATGAAAAACTGTTTTTT. The chain is built from TRBV15 and TRBJ1-4; a weak D match, TRBD1 (6 bases). The germline V and J ends were trimmed by 5 bases and 0 bases, with 10 bases remaining between them. Germline CDR1 is LNHNV and CDR2 is YYDKDF (reference sequence). The length of the CDR3 is 15 residues.